This T cell receptor beta chain was obtained from a study of blood T cell repertoires in COVID-19. Study at large: PBMCs, B-cell-depleted T cells, or T cells were the source of the cDNA or gDNA that made up the material.

Authors' analysis steps: Counts of nucleated cells, estimated from reference gene primer amplification, were obtained. Method: immunoSEQ multiplex PCR; TCRdb's copy keeps in-frame clones and lacks some. From that table come the V and J calls and clone size; the DNA was used to work out D and trimming. The sample carries 200,000 to 250,000 clones, around 84% recorded once. J lost 5 bases, V lost 4 bases, and 10 bases had no gene match. Germline loops: CDR1 SGHRS, CDR2 YFSETQ. The CDR3 runs 17 residues. V usage is TRBV5-1 and J usage is TRBJ2-7; 15 bases agree with TRBD2. The TCR comes from a man over 45 with acute or convalescent COVID-19. The sample was peripheral blood. The DNA for the CDR3 is TGCGCCAGCAGCCCCCTCGGGACTAGCGGGGGGTTCGACGAGCAGTACTTC. It is translated as CASSPLGTSGGFDEQYF.